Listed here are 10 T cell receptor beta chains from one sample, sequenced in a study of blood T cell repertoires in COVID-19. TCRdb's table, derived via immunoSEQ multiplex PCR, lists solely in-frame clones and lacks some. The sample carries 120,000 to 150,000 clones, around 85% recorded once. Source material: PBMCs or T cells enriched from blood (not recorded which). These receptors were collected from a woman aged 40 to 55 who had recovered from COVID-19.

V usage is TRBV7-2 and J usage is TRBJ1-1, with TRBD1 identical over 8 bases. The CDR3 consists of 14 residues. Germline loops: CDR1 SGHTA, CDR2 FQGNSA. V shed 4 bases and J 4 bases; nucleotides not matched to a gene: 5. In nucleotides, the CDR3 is TGTGCCAGCAGCTCAAGGACAGGGCCCACTGAAGCTTTCTTT. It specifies CASSSRTGPTEAFF.

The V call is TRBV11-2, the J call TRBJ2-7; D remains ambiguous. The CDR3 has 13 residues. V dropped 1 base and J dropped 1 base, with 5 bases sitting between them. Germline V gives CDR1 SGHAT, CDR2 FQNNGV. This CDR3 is CASSLGASYEQYF. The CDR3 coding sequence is TGTGCCAGCAGCTTAGGGGCTTCCTACGAGCAGTACTTC. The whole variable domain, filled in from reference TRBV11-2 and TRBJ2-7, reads EAGVAQSPRYKIIEKRQSVAFWCNPISGHATLYWYQQILGQGPKLLIQFQNNGVVDDSQLPKDRFSAERLKGVDSTLKIQPAKLEDSAVYLCASSLGASYEQYFGPGTRLTVT.

The CDR3 reads CASTDRGSYGYTF. The DNA for the CDR3 is TGTGCCAGCACGGACAGGGGCTCCTATGGCTACACCTTC. V usage is TRBV2 and J usage is TRBJ1-2, with 9 bases aligning to TRBD1. Trimming removed 7 bases from V and 4 bases from J; junction bases left unmatched: 4. The CDR3 spans 13 residues. Germline values: CDR1 SNHLY, CDR2 FYNNEI.

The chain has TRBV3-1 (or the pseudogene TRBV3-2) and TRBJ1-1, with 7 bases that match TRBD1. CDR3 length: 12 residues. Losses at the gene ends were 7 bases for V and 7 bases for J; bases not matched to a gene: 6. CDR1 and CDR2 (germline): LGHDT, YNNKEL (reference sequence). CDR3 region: CASTYRGFEAFF. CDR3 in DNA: TGTGCCAGCACCTACAGGGGCTTTGAAGCTTTCTTT.

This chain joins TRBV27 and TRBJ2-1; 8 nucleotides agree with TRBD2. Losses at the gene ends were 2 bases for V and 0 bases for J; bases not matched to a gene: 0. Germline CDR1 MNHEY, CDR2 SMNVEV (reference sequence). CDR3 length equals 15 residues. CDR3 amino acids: CASSLLAGSYNEQFF. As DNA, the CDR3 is TGTGCCAGCAGTTTACTAGCGGGCTCCTACAATGAGCAGTTCTTC.

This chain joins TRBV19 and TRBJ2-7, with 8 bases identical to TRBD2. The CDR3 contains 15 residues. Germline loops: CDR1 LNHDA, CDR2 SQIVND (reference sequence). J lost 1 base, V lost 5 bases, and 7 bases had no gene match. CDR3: CASSPSGRWSYEQYF. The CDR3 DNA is TGTGCCAGTAGTCCAAGCGGGAGATGGTCCTACGAGCAGTACTTC.

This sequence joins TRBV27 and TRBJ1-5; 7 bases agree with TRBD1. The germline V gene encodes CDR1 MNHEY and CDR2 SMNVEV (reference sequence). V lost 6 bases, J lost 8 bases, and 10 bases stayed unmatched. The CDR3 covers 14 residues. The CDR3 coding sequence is TGTGCCAGCAGCACTAGGGGGCCCAGAGAGCCCCAGCATTTT. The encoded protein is CASSTRGPREPQHF.

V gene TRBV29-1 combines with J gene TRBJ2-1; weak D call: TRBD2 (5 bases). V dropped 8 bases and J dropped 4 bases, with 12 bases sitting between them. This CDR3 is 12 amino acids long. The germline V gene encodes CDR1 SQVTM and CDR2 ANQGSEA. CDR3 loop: CSSPGLYNEQFF. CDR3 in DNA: TGCAGCTCCCCAGGACTGTACAATGAGCAGTTCTTC.

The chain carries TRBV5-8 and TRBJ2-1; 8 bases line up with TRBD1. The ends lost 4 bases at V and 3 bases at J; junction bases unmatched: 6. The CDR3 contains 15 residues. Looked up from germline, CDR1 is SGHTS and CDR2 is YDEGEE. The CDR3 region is CASSRPGGYYNEQFF. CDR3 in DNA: TGTGCCAGCAGCCGGCCAGGGGGCTACTACAATGAGCAGTTCTTC. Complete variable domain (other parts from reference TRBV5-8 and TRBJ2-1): EAGVTQSPTHLIKTRGQQATLRCSPISGHTSVYWYQQALGLGLQFLLWYDEGEERNRGNFPPRFSGRQFPNYSSELNVNALELEDSALYLCASSRPGGYYNEQFFGPGTRLTVL.

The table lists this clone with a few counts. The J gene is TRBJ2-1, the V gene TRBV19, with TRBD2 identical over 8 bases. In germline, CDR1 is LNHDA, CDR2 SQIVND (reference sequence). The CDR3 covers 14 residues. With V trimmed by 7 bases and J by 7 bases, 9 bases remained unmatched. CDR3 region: CASKQAGERNEQFF. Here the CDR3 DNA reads TGTGCCAGTAAGCAAGCGGGGGAGAGAAATGAGCAGTTCTTC.